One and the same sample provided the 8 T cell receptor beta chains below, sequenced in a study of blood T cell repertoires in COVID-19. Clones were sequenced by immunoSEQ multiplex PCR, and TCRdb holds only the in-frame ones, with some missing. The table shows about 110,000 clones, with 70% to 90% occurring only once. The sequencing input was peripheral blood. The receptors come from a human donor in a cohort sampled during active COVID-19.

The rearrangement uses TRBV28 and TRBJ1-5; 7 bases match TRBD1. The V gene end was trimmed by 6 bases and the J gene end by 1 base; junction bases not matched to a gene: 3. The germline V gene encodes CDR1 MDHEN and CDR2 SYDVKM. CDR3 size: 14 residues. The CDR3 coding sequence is TGTGCCAGCAGCCAGGGGGGAAGCAATCAGCCCCAGCATTTT. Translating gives CASSQGGSNQPQHF.

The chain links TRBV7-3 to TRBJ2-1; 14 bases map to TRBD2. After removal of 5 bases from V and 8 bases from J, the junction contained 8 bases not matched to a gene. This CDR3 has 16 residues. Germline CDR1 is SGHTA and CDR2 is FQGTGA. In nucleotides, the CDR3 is TGTGCCAGCAGCCCAGACGGACTAGCGGGAGGATATGAGCAGTTCTTC. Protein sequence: CASSPDGLAGGYEQFF.

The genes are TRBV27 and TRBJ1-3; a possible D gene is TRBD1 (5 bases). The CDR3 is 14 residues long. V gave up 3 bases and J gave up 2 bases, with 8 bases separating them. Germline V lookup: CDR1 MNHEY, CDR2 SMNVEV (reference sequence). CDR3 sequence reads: CASSFREAGNTIYF. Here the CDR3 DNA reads TGTGCCAGCAGTTTCAGGGAGGCTGGAAACACCATATATTTT.

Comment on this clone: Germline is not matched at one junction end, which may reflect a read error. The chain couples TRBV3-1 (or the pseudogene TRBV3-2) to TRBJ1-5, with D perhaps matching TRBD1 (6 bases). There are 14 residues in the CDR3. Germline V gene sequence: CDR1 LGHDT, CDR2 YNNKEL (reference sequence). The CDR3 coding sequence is TGTGCCAGCAGTCAAGGACAGAACAATCAGCCCCAGCATTTT. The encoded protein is CASSQGQNNQPQHF.

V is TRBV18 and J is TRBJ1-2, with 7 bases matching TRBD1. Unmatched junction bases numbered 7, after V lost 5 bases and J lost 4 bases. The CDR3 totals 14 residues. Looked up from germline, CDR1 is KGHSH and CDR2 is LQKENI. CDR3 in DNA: TGTGCCAGCTCAAAGACAGGGAATCCCTATGGCTACACCTTC. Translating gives CASSKTGNPYGYTF.

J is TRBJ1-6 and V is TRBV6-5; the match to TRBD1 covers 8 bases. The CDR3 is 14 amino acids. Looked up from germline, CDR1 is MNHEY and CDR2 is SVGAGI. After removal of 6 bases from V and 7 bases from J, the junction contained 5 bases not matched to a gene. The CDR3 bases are TGTGCCAGCAGGGACAGGGTTTCGAATTCACCCCTCCACTTT. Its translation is CASRDRVSNSPLHF.

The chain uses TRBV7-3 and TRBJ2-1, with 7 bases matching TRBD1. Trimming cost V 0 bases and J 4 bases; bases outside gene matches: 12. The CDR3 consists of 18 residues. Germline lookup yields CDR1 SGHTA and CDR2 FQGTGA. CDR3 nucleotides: TGTGCCAGCAGCTTAACTTCGTCGCCGGGCAGGGGGTACAATGAGCAGTTCTTC. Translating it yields CASSLTSSPGRGYNEQFF.

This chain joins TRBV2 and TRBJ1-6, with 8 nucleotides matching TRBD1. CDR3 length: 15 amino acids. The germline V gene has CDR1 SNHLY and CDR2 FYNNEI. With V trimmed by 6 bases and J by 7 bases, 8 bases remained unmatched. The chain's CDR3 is CASRVDRGSNSPLHF. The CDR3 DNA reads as TGTGCCAGCAGAGTCGACAGGGGTAGCAATTCACCCCTCCACTTT.